Shown below are 14 T cell receptor beta chains from a single sample sequenced in a study of somatic mutations in cytotoxic T cells in rheumatoid arthritis. Assay used: immunoSEQ multiplex PCR; TCRdb lists only in-frame clones, some missing. There are around 11,000 clones in the sample; around 79% occur only once, and about a third lies in the top ten. Sequenced material: CD8+ T cells sorted from blood. The receptors come from an adult with rheumatoid arthritis.

The chain is built from TRBV13 and TRBJ2-1; 9 bases are a match to TRBD2. V was clipped by 5 bases and J by 8 bases; unmatched bases: 7. CDR1 and CDR2 from the germline V gene are PRHDT and FYEKMQ (reference sequence). This CDR3 spans 14 amino acids. This CDR3 is CASSPGLAFDEQFF. The CDR3 coding sequence is TGTGCCAGCAGCCCGGGACTAGCCTTCGATGAGCAGTTCTTC.

This clone was picked up a small number of times. The CDR3 bases are TGTGCCAGCAGTATACTATTAGGAGCAATAGACACTGAAGCTTTCTTT. Translation gives CASSILLGAIDTEAFF. The J gene is TRBJ1-1, the V gene TRBV28; D gene ambiguous. The V gene lost 5 bases and the J gene lost 3 bases, with 19 bases spanning the gap. The V gene's germline CDR1 is MDHEN and CDR2 SYDVKM. This CDR3 is 16 amino acids long.

The V gene is TRBV19, the J gene TRBJ2-1; no definite D call. Germline loops: CDR1 LNHDA, CDR2 SQIVND (reference sequence). The ends were cut back, 6 bases at V and 7 bases at J, with 19 bases in the middle. This CDR3 contains 15 residues. Here the CDR3 DNA reads TGTGCCAGTAGCACCGGCCTCGGGTCTGGAAATGAGCAGTTCTTC. Its translation is CASSTGLGSGNEQFF.

V is TRBV27 and J is TRBJ2-5; D might be TRBD2 (6 bases). V shed 4 bases and J shed 5 bases, with 20 bases lying between them. This CDR3 is 16 amino acids long. Germline V gene data show CDR1 as MNHEY and CDR2 as SMNVEV (reference sequence). The CDR3 reads CASSSVTGLGGETQYF. CDR3 coding DNA: TGTGCCAGCAGTTCGGTTACGGGTCTCGGAGGGGAGACCCAGTACTTC.

The chain combines TRBV5-1 with TRBJ2-4; D uncertain. CDR1 is SGHRS, CDR2 YFSETQ, per germline. The CDR3 has 15 amino acids. Trimming took off 4 bases at V and 0 bases at J, with 11 bases between the two ends. CDR3 sequence: CASSPDWLAKNIQYF. As DNA, the CDR3 is TGCGCCAGCAGCCCAGACTGGCTAGCCAAAAACATTCAGTACTTC.

This clone was observed once. This rearrangement joins TRBV7-9 to TRBJ1-1; D not certain. V was shortened by 4 bases and J by 4 bases, with 16 bases between the two germline ends. The CDR3 contains 15 residues. Germline CDR1 is SEHNR and CDR2 is FQNEAQ (reference sequence). The CDR3 nucleotides read TGTGCCAGCAGCTACGGACCCCTAAAGGGCACTGAAGCTTTCTTT. As protein: CASSYGPLKGTEAFF.

V gene TRBV6-5 combines with J gene TRBJ2-1; TRBD2 aligns across 7 bases. Trimming cost V 2 bases and J 6 bases; bases outside gene matches: 7. The CDR3 covers 15 residues. Germline CDR1 MNHEY, CDR2 SVGAGI. CDR3 residues: CASSYGGGHPNEQFF. Here the CDR3 DNA reads TGTGCCAGCAGTTACGGCGGGGGTCACCCCAATGAGCAGTTCTTC.

The chain uses TRBV6-1 and TRBJ1-2; D is ambiguous. Germline-derived CDR1 and CDR2 are MNHNS and SASEGT. CDR3 size: 16 residues. The V end lost 3 bases, the J end lost 3 bases, and 17 bases lay between the germline ends. CDR3 loop: CASSDLLVAGYYGYTF. In DNA form, the CDR3 reads TGTGCCAGCAGTGATCTCCTAGTTGCGGGCTACTATGGCTACACCTTC.

This clone was seen a handful of times. The CDR3 DNA is TGCAGCGTTTCTCAGGGCGTCTACGAGCAGTACTTC. Translating it yields CSVSQGVYEQYF. J is TRBJ2-7 and V is TRBV29-1; TRBD1 is a possible D gene (5 bases). Trimming took 5 bases from V and 3 from J, leaving 11 bases between them. Germline V gene data show CDR1 as SQVTM and CDR2 as ANQGSEA. The CDR3 has 12 amino acids.

This clone was observed once. A read error may produce the germline difference seen at one junction end. The chain has TRBV15 and TRBJ2-3; TRBD2 agrees at 14 bases. In germline, CDR1 is LNHNV, CDR2 YYDKDF (reference sequence). The CDR3 is 15 amino acids. CDR3 coding DNA: TGTGCCTCCAGGACTAGCGGGGGGAGCACAGATACGCAGTATTTT. It translates to CASRTSGGSTDTQYF.

The chain combines TRBV29-1 with TRBJ2-3; D is ambiguous. The germline gives CDR1 SQVTM, CDR2 ANQGSEA. The V end lost 0 bases, the J end lost 5 bases, and 9 bases lay between the germline ends. The CDR3 sequence is 13 residues long. The chain's CDR3 is CSVEDPPEDTQYF. The CDR3 DNA follows: TGCAGCGTTGAAGATCCCCCTGAAGATACGCAGTATTTT.

The chain carries TRBV29-1 and TRBJ1-1; D is possibly TRBD1 (6 bases). CDR3 length equals 13 residues. Germline V gives CDR1 SQVTM, CDR2 ANQGSEA. Trimming shortened V by 4 bases and J by 7 bases, and 16 bases separated the two germline ends. CDR3: CSVGGPTGLEAFF. CDR3 bases: TGCAGCGTTGGGGGCCCGACAGGTCTTGAAGCTTTCTTT. The whole variable domain, remainder taken from reference TRBV29-1 and TRBJ1-1, is SAVISQKPSRDICQRGTSLTIQCQVDSQVTMMFWYRQQPGQSLTLIATANQGSEATYESGFVIDKFPISRPNLTFSTLTVSNMSPEDSSIYLCSVGGPTGLEAFFGQGTRLTVV.

The rearrangement uses TRBV19 and TRBJ2-7, with TRBD1 identical over 8 bases. CDR3 length equals 17 residues. Germline CDR1 is LNHDA and CDR2 is SQIVND (reference sequence). Trimming at V came to 3 bases and at J to 4 bases, leaving 14 bases not matched to a gene. CDR3 amino acids: CASSIPGGQGRTYEQYF. The CDR3 coding sequence is TGTGCCAGTAGTATCCCCGGAGGACAGGGAAGAACTTACGAGCAGTACTTC.

The CDR3 bases are TGTGCCAGCAGCGTAGAAGGGGTACCCCTTACCAACAATGAGCAGTTCTTC. Translation gives CASSVEGVPLTNNEQFF. The rearrangement links TRBV9 to TRBJ2-1; D possibly corresponds to TRBD1 (5 bases). CDR1 and CDR2 (germline): SGDLS, YYNGEE. This CDR3 contains 17 residues. With 0 bases removed from V and 5 bases from J, the gap between germline ends came to 18 bases. The full variable domain, with the rest looked up from reference TRBV9 and TRBJ2-1, is DSGVTQTPKHLITATGQRVTLRCSPRSGDLSVYWYQQSLDQGLQFLIQYYNGEERAKGNILERFSAQQFPDLHSELNLSSLELGDSALYFCASSVEGVPLTNNEQFFGPGTRLTVL.